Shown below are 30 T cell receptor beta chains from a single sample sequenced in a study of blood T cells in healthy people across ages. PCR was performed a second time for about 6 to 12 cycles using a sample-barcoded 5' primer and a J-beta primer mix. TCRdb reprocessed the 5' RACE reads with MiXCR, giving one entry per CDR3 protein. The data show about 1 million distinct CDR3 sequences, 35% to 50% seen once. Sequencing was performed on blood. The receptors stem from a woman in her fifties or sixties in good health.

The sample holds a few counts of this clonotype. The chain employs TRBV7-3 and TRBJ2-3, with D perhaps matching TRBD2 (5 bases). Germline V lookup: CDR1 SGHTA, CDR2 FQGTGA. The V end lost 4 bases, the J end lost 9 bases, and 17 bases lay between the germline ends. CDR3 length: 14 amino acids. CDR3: CASSSLVEGQTQYF. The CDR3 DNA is TGTGCCAGCAGCTCCCTTGTTGAGGGTCAAACGCAGTATTTT.

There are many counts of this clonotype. In nucleotides, the CDR3 is TGTGCCATCAGTGAGACCGGACAGGGCACAGATACGCAGTATTTT. It translates to CAISETGQGTDTQYF. V usage is TRBV10-3 and J usage is TRBJ2-3; 7 nucleotides match TRBD1. Germline lookup yields CDR1 ENHRY and CDR2 SYGVKD. This CDR3 contains 15 residues. The J segment lost 1 base and the V segment lost 2 bases, leaving 3 bases of the junction unmatched.

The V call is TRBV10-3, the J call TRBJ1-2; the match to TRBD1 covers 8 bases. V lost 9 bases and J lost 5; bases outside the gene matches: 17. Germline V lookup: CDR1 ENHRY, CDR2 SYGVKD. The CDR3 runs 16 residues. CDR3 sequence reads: CAITDAGQGAFYGYTF. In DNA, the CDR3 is TGTGCCATAACTGATGCAGGTCAGGGGGCGTTTTATGGCTACACCTTC.

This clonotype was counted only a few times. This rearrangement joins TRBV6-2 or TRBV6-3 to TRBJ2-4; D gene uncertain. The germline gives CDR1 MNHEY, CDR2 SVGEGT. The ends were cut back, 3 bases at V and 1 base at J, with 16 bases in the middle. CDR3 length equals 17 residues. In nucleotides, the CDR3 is TGTGCCAGCAGTTATCCTTCGTCCGCATCGGCCAAAAACATTCAGTACTTC. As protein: CASSYPSSASAKNIQYF.

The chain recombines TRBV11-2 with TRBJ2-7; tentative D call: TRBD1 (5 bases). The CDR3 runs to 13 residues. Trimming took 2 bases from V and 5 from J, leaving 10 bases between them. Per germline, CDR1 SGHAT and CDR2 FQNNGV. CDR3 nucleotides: TGTGCCAGCAGCTTATCCCAGGGCCACGAGCAGTACTTC. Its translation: CASSLSQGHEQYF.

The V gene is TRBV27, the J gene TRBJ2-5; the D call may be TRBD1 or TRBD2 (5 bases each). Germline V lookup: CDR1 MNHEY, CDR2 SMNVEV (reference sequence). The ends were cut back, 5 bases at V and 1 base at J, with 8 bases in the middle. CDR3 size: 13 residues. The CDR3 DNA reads TGTGCCAGCAGTGGGGACGCCCAAGAGACCCAGTACTTC. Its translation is CASSGDAQETQYF.

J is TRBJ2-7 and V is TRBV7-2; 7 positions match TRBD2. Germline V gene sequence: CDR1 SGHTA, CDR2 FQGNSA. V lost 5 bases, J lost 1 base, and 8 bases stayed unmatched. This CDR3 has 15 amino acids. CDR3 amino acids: CASSRGLDWSYEQYF. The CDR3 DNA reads TGTGCCAGCAGCAGAGGACTAGATTGGTCCTACGAGCAGTACTTC.

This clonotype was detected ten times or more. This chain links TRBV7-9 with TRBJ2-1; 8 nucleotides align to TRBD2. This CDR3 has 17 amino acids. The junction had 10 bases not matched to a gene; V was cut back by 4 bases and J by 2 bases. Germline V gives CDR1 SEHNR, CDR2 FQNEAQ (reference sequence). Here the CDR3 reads CASSYPRAGVAYNEQFF. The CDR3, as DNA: TGTGCCAGCAGCTACCCCAGAGCGGGAGTAGCCTACAATGAGCAGTTCTTC. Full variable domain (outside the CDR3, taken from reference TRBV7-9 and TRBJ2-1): DTGVSQNPRHKITKRGQNVTFRCDPISEHNRLYWYRQTLGQGPEFLTYFQNEAQLEKSRLLSDRFSAERPKGSFSTLEIQRTEQGDSAMYLCASSYPRAGVAYNEQFFGPGTRLTVL.

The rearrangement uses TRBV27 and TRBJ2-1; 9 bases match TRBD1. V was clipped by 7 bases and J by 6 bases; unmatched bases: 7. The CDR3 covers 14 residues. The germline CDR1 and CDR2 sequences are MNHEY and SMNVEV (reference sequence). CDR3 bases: TGTGCCAGCAAAATACAGGGGGCGTTCAATGAGCAGTTCTTC. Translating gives CASKIQGAFNEQFF.

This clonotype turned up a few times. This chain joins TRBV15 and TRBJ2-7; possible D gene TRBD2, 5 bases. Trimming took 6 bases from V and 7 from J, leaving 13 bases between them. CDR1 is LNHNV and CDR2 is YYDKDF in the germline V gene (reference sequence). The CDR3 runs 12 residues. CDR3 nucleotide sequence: TGTGCCACCAGGAGGGTGGGTATGGAGCAGTACTTC. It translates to CATRRVGMEQYF.

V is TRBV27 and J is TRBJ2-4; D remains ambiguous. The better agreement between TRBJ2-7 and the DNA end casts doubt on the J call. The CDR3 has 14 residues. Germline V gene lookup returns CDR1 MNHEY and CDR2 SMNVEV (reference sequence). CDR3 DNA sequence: TGTGCCAGCAGTGTAAATAGGCGACCCTACGAGCAGTACTTC. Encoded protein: CASSVNRRPYEQYF.

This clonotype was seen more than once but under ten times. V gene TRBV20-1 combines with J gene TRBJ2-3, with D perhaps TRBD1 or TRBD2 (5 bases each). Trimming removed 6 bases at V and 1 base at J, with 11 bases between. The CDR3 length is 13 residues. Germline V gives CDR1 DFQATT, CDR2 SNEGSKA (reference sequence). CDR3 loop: CSADVGGTDTQYF. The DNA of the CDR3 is TGCAGTGCCGACGTGGGGGGCACAGATACGCAGTATTTT.

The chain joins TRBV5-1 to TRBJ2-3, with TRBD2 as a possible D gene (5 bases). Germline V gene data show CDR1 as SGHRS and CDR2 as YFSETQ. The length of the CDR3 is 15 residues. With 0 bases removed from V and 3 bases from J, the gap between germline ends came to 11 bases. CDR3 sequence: CASSLEPGTTDTQYF. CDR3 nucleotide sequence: TGCGCCAGCAGCTTGGAACCGGGAACAACAGATACGCAGTATTTT.

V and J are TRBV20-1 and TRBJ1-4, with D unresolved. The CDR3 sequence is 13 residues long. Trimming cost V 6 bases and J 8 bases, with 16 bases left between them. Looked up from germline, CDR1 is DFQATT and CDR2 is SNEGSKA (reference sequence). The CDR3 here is CSAGPAVGEKLFF. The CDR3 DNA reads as TGCAGTGCAGGGCCCGCCGTCGGCGAAAAACTGTTTTTT.

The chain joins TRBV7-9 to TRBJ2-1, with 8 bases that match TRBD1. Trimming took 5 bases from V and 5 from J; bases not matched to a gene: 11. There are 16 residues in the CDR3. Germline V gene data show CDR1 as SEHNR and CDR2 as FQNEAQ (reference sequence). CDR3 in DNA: TGTGCCAGCAGCACCTTCAGGGGGCGGACCAACAATGAGCAGTTCTTC. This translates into CASSTFRGRTNNEQFF.

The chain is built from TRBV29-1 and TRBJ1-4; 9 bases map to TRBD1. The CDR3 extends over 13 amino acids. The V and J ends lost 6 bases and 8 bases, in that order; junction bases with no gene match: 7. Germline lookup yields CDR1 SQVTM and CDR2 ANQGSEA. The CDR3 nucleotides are TGCAGCGTCGCACAGGGGGCGCGCGAAAAACTGTTTTTT. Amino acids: CSVAQGAREKLFF.

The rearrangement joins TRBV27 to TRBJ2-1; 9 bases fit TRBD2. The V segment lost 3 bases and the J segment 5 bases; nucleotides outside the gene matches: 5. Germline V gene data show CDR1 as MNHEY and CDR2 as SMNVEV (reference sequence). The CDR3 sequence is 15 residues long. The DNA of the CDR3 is TGTGCCAGCAGTTTCGGACTAGCGCAGAACAATGAGCAGTTCTTC. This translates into CASSFGLAQNNEQFF.

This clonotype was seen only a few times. Here the CDR3 DNA reads TGTGCCTGGAGTGTAACGGGTGGCGAGCAGTACTTC. As protein: CAWSVTGGEQYF. The chain carries TRBV30 and TRBJ2-7, with D unresolved. Per the germline V gene, CDR1 is GTSNPN and CDR2 is SVGIG (reference sequence). V was pared by 0 bases and J by 6 bases, with 9 bases between. CDR3 length equals 12 residues.

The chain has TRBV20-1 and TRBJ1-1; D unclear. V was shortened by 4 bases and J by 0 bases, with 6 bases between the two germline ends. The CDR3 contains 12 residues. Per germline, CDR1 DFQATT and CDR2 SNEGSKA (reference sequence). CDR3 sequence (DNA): TGCAGTGCTACAGGTATGAACACTGAAGCTTTCTTT. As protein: CSATGMNTEAFF.

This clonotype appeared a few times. The CDR3 is CASSLGLADKETQYF. CDR3 sequence (DNA): TGTGCCAGCAGCTTAGGACTAGCGGATAAAGAGACCCAGTACTTC. The gene calls are TRBV11-2 and TRBJ2-5; 9 bases are shared with TRBD2. V was clipped by 1 base and J by 3 bases; unmatched bases: 3. Germline CDR1 and CDR2: SGHAT and FQNNGV. The CDR3 sequence is 15 residues long. Drawing the rest from reference TRBV11-2 and TRBJ2-5, the complete variable domain is EAGVAQSPRYKIIEKRQSVAFWCNPISGHATLYWYQQILGQGPKLLIQFQNNGVVDDSQLPKDRFSAERLKGVDSTLKIQPAKLEDSAVYLCASSLGLADKETQYFGPGTRLLVL.

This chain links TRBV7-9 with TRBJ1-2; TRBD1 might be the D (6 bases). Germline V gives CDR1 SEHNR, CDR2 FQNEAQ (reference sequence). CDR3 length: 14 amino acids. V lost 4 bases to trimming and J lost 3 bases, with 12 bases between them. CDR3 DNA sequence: TGTGCCAGCAGCTACACTGGACAGCACTATGGCTACACCTTC. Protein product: CASSYTGQHYGYTF. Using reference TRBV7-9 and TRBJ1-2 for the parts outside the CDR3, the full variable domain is DTGVSQNPRHKITKRGQNVTFRCDPISEHNRLYWYRQTLGQGPEFLTYFQNEAQLEKSRLLSDRFSAERPKGSFSTLEIQRTEQGDSAMYLCASSYTGQHYGYTFGSGTRLTVV.

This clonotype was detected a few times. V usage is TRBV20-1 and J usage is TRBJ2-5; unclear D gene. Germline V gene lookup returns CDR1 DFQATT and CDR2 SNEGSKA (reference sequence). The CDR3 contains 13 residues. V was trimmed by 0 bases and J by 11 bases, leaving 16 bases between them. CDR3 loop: CSARDLQASEQYF. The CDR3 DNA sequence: TGCAGTGCTAGAGATCTGCAAGCCAGTGAGCAGTACTTC.

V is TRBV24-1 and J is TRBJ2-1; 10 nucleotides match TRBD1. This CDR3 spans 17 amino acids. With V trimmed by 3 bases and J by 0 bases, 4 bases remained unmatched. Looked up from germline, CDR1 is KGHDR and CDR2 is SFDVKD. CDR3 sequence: CATSDGGQGPSYNEQFF. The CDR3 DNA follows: TGTGCCACCAGTGATGGGGGACAGGGGCCCTCCTACAATGAGCAGTTCTTC.

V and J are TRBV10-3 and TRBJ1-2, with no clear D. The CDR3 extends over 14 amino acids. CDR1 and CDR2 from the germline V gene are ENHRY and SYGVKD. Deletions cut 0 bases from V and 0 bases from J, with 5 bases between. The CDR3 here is CAISESGTNYGYTF. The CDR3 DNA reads TGTGCCATCAGTGAGTCCGGTACTAACTATGGCTACACCTTC.

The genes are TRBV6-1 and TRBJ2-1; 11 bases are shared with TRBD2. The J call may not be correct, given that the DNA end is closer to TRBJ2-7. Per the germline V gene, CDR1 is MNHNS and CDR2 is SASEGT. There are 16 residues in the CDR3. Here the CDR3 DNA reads TGTGCCAGCAGTGAATATTTAGCGGGAGGGATATACGAGCAGTACTTC. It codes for CASSEYLAGGIYEQYF.

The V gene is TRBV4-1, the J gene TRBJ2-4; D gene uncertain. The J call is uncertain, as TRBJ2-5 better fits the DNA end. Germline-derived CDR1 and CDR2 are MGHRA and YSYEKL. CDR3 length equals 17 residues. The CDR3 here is CASSLLGSITNGETQYF. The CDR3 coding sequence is TGCGCCAGCAGCCTCCTCGGGTCGATTACAAACGGGGAGACCCAGTACTTC.

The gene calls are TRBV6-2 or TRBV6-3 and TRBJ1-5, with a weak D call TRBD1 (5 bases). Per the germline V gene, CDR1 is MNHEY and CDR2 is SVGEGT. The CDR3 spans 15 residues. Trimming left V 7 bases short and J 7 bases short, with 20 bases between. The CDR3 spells CASNRLQGKDQPQHF. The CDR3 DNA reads TGTGCCAGCAACCGACTCCAGGGTAAGGACCAGCCCCAGCATTTT.

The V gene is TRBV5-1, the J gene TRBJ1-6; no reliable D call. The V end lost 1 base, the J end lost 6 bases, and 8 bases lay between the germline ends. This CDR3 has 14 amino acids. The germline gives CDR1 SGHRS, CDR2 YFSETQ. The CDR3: CASSLPSLNSPLHF. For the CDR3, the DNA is TGCGCCAGCAGCTTGCCCTCCCTTAATTCACCCCTCCACTTT.

This chain's CDR3 is CASSSPGRGRGNEQYF. The DNA for the CDR3 is TGTGCCAGCAGTTCGCCCGGGAGGGGCCGGGGGAATGAGCAGTACTTC. The V call is TRBV6-2 or TRBV6-3, the J call TRBJ2-5, with TRBD2 identical over 8 bases. CDR3 size: 16 residues. The germline gives CDR1 MNHEY, CDR2 SVGEGT. V was pared by 4 bases and J by 11 bases, with 18 bases of the junction left unmatched.

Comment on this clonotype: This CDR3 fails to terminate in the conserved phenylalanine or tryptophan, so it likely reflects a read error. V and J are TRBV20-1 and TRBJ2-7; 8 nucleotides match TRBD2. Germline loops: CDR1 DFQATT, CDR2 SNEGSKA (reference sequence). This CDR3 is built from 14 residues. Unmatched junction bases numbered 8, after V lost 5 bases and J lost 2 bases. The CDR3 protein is CSALSVAGTYEQYL. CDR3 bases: TGCAGTGCTTTATCCGTAGCGGGAACCTACGAGCAGTACCTC.